This T cell receptor beta chain originates from a study of early T cells in non-severe SARS-CoV-2 infection. Whole-study context: Unsorted whole blood bulk RNA was sequenced, with unpaired chains. The study's findings and limits: Private and CD4 specificities were missed by VDJdb matching, which favored anti-spike CD8 responses.

This clonotype was counted only a few times. The antigen is undetermined. Individual cDNA molecules received unique molecular identifiers during library preparation. Each CDR3 protein is one row after TCRdb ran MiXCR on the 5' RACE reads. The sample holds 55,000 or so distinct CDR3 sequences, around 10% seen once. V lost 1 base, J lost 4 bases, and 6 bases lay in between. The CDR3 extends over 13 amino acids. The germline V gene encodes CDR1 SEHNR and CDR2 FQNEAQ (reference sequence). Sequenced material: whole blood. The source of this sequence is an adult who was a healthcare worker with PCR-confirmed SARS-CoV-2 infection or an uninfected control (not recorded which). V gene TRBV7-9 combines with J gene TRBJ2-3, with D possibly matching TRBD2 (5 bases). CDR3 sequence reads: CASSLVGADTQYF. The CDR3 DNA reads as TGTGCCAGCAGCTTAGTCGGGGCAGATACGCAGTATTTT. The full variable domain, completed using reference TRBV7-9 and TRBJ2-3, is DTGVSQNPRHKITKRGQNVTFRCDPISEHNRLYWYRQTLGQGPEFLTYFQNEAQLEKSRLLSDRFSAERPKGSFSTLEIQRTEQGDSAMYLCASSLVGADTQYFGPGTRLTVL.